This TCR beta chain was sequenced during a study of cytomegalovirus exposure and HLA in healthy donors. Study-wide results and limits: Most TCRs appeared rarely, but some public TCRs recurred in many donors.

A remark on this clone: What it binds is not known.

The germline V gene has CDR1 SNHLY and CDR2 FYNNEI. CDR3 length: 15 residues. V was trimmed by 4 bases and J by 1 base, leaving 12 bases between them. Primers: 60 Vbeta forward and 13 Jbeta reverse. The method was immunoSEQ multiplex PCR; TCRdb's version includes in-frame clones alone and lacks a portion of them. The table has about 120,000 clones, more than 75% seen once; the top ten hold approximately 12%. Unrecorded immune exposure was likely among donors, who were nominally healthy when sampled. The chain uses TRBV2 and TRBJ2-3; D is possibly TRBD2 (5 bases). The TCR originated in a middle-aged woman in good health and CMV-seropositive. The sequenced sample was PBMCs. For the CDR3, the DNA is TGTGCCAGCAGTGTTCGGGGATCGGGCACAGATACGCAGTATTTT. Amino acid sequence: CASSVRGSGTDTQYF.